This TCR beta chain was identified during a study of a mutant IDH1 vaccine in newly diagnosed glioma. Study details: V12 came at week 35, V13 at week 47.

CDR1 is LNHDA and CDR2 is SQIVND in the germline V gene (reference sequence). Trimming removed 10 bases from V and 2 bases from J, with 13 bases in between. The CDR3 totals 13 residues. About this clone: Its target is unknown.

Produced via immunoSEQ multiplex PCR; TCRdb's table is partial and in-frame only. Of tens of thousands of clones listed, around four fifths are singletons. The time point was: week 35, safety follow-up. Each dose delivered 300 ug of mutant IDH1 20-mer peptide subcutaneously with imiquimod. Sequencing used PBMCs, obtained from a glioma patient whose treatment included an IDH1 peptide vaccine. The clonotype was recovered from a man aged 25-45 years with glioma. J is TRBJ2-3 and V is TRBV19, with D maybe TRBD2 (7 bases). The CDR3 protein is CATKGGYTDTQYF. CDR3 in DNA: TGTGCCACCAAGGGGGGGTACACAGATACGCAGTATTTT. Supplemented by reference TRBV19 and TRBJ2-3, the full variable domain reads DGGITQSPKYLFRKEGQNVTLSCEQNLNHDAMYWYRQDPGQGLRLIYYSQIVNDFQKGDIAEGYSVSREKKESFPLTVTSAQKNPTAFYLCATKGGYTDTQYFGPGTRLTVL.